Here is one T cell receptor (beta chain) with its context. Antigen unknown. The data derive from a study of cytomegalovirus exposure and HLA in healthy donors. PCR amplification relied on 60 Vbeta primers (plus 13 Jbeta primers). The table came from immunoSEQ multiplex PCR; TCRdb's copy has only in-frame clones and leaves some out. The sample has some 180,000 clones; approximately 85% are singletons. Study-wide results and caveats: Segments of the TCR beta V type were, in most cases, productive about 87% or about 30% of the time in an earlier analysis. TCR beta V- and J-gene trimming was later associated with a missense DCLRE1C variant. As was reported, the classifier diagnosed cytomegalovirus status with high specificity and sensitivity. Three CMV-associated chains were confirmed in vitro to be specific for CMV antigens.

This TCR was sampled from a man younger than 40 in good health and CMV-seropositive. The sample was PBMCs.

Written as DNA, the CDR3 is TGCGCCAGCAGCGATGCCCGGGATCAGTACTTC. This gives the protein CASSDARDQYF. The gene calls are TRBV5-1 and TRBJ2-4, with D possibly TRBD2 on 5 matching bases. V was pared by 4 bases and J by 12 bases, with 11 bases between. From germline, CDR1 is SGHRS and CDR2 YFSETQ. The CDR3 has 11 amino acids.